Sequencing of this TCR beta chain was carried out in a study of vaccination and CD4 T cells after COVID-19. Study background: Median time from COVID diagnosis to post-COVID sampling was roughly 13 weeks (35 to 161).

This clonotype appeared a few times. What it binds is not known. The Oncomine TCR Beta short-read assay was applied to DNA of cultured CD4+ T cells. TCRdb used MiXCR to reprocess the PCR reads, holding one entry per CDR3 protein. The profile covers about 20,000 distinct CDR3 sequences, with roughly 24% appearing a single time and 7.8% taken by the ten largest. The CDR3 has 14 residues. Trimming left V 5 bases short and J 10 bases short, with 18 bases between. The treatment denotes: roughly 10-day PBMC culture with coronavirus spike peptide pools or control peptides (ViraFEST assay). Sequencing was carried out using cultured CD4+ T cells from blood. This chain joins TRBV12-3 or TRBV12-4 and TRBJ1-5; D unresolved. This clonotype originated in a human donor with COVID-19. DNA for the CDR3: TGTGCCAGCAGTCCCGGTAACCGACTCAATCCCCAGCATTTT. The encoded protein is CASSPGNRLNPQHF.